These 27 T cell receptor beta chains originate from one sample sequenced in a study of cytomegalovirus exposure and HLA in healthy donors (dated by TCRdb to about 2017). Library preparation used the immunoSEQ multiplex PCR assay. The multiplex PCR relied on a mix of 60 forward primers for TCR Vbeta segments and 13 reverse primers for TCR Jbeta segments. What TCRdb holds here is the immuneACCESS table cut down to in-frame rearrangements. Part of the clones is not present; checked against another copy, under half of the missing clones reflect an unresolved V gene, and the others are unexplained. The sample yields 200,000 or so clones; around 73% were counted once. The ten largest clones represent roughly 3% of the sample. Material for sequencing was PBMCs. The receptors originated from a woman under 40 in good health and CMV-seronegative.

V is TRBV18 and J is TRBJ1-1; a weak D match, TRBD1 (5 bases). The germline CDR1 and CDR2 sequences are KGHSH and LQKENI. There are 13 residues in the CDR3. Trimming took off 0 bases at V and 4 bases at J, with 6 bases between the two ends. Here the CDR3 reads CASSPPRATEAFF. The CDR3 nucleotides read TGTGCCAGCTCACCACCCAGGGCCACTGAAGCTTTCTTT.

The V and J genes are TRBV28 and TRBJ1-2, with unresolved D. V was clipped by 7 bases and J by 3 bases, with 12 bases between them. The CDR3 is 13 residues long. The germline gives CDR1 MDHEN, CDR2 SYDVKM. CDR3 sequence: CASTPAGYYGYTF. Here the CDR3 DNA reads TGTGCCAGCACCCCGGCGGGGTACTATGGCTACACCTTC.

This chain links TRBV7-9 with TRBJ2-7; D is undetermined. Per germline, CDR1 SEHNR and CDR2 FQNEAQ (reference sequence). With 5 bases removed from V and 4 bases from J, the gap between germline ends came to 12 bases. The CDR3 sequence is 13 residues long. The CDR3 here is CASSPTTYYEQYF. The CDR3 region has the DNA TGTGCCAGCAGCCCCACGACTTATTACGAGCAGTACTTC.

The chain couples TRBV4-1 to TRBJ2-1, with no clear D. The CDR3 spans 11 residues. V lost 4 bases and J lost 5, with 3 bases in between. Germline V gene lookup returns CDR1 MGHRA and CDR2 YSYEKL. The CDR3, as DNA: TGCGCCAGCAGCCTAAACAATGAGCAGTTCTTC. This codes for CASSLNNEQFF.

This rearrangement joins TRBV21-1 to TRBJ2-7; the listed D gene, TRBD1, was not tested against the DNA. TRBV21-1 is labeled a pseudogene. CDR3 length equals 20 residues. The CDR3 region is CASSIKEPILGTGGRYEQYF. In DNA, the CDR3 is TGTGCCAGCAGCATCAAAGAACCCATTCTCGGGACAGGGGGAAGGTACGAGCAGTACTTC.

In its sample, this clone was seen once. The chain couples TRBV4-1 to TRBJ2-3, with TRBD2 identical over 10 bases. CDR3 length: 14 amino acids. V shed 4 bases and J 6 bases; nucleotides not matched to a gene: 4. Germline assignment: CDR1 MGHRA and CDR2 YSYEKL. The CDR3 DNA reads as TGCGCCAGCAGCCTAGCGGGGGGCGGGGATACGCAGTATTTT. Protein sequence: CASSLAGGGDTQYF.

CDR3 in DNA: TGCGCCAGCAGGGCCGGCGGAACCTACGAGCAGTACTTC. Protein: CASRAGGTYEQYF. The genes are TRBV5-1 and TRBJ2-7; D ambiguous. Trimming shortened V by 5 bases and J by 2 bases, and 11 bases separated the two germline ends. The CDR3 runs 13 residues. Per germline, CDR1 SGHRS and CDR2 YFSETQ.

With respect to this clone: Different DNA sequences within this sample yield the same CDR3. The rearrangement uses TRBV18 and TRBJ2-5; the D is unclear. There are 13 residues in the CDR3. The V gene lost 1 base and the J gene lost 5 bases, with 8 bases spanning the gap. Germline loops: CDR1 KGHSH, CDR2 LQKENI. CDR3 sequence (DNA): TGTGCCAGCTCACCACGGCCCGGGGAGACCCAGTACTTC. Protein sequence: CASSPRPGETQYF.

The V gene is TRBV9, the J gene TRBJ1-2; D is ambiguous. The CDR3 is 14 residues long. Trimming pared 2 bases from V and 0 bases from J, leaving 8 bases between. Germline lookup yields CDR1 SGDLS and CDR2 YYNGEE. The CDR3: CASSVRATNYGYTF. The CDR3, as DNA: TGTGCCAGCAGCGTGCGCGCAACTAACTATGGCTACACCTTC.

A few counts support this clone. CDR3 region: CASSSPAYRGPVVTEAFF. The CDR3 DNA reads as TGTGCCAGCAGCTCACCCGCCTACAGGGGCCCGGTGGTGACTGAAGCTTTCTTT. This chain links TRBV7-2 with TRBJ1-1; 7 bases line up with TRBD1. Germline lookup yields CDR1 SGHTA and CDR2 FQGNSA. V was pared by 4 bases and J by 5 bases, with 19 bases of the junction left unmatched. The CDR3 is 18 residues long.

The V call is TRBV5-8, the J call TRBJ2-3; D is perhaps TRBD2 (5 bases). V gave up 4 bases and J gave up 3 bases, with 21 bases separating them. The germline V gene encodes CDR1 SGHTS and CDR2 YDEGEE. The CDR3 contains 17 residues. CDR3 nucleotide sequence: TGTGCCAGCAGCGTCAGGAGGAAAGTACCTTCGACAGATACGCAGTATTTT. This encodes CASSVRRKVPSTDTQYF.

This clone was detected once. The J gene is TRBJ2-7, the V gene TRBV6-5; 7 nucleotides line up with TRBD1. CDR3 length: 13 residues. V trimming: 2 bases; J trimming: 12 bases; junction bases outside the gene matches: 10. Germline CDR1 reads MNHEY; CDR2 reads SVGAGI. In DNA form, the CDR3 reads TGTGCCAGCAGTTACAAAGAAAGGACAGGCGTGTACTTC. Its translation is CASSYKERTGVYF.

The chain recombines TRBV4-2 with TRBJ2-7; 9 bases match TRBD2. The junction had 10 bases not matched to a gene; V was cut back by 4 bases and J by 3 bases. The CDR3 sequence is 16 residues long. Germline V gene data show CDR1 as LGHNA and CDR2 as YNFKEQ. CDR3 sequence (DNA): TGTGCCAGCAGCCCGACCGCTCTAGCGGGAAGCTACGAGCAGTACTTC. Its translation: CASSPTALAGSYEQYF.

The rearrangement links TRBV27 to TRBJ1-4, with D possibly being TRBD1 (5 bases). The CDR3 has 15 amino acids. Germline lookup yields CDR1 MNHEY and CDR2 SMNVEV (reference sequence). Trimming took off 5 bases at V and 7 bases at J, with 17 bases between the two ends. The CDR3 here is CASSLFAGDSEKLFF. CDR3 sequence (DNA): TGTGCCAGCAGTCTTTTCGCGGGGGATAGTGAAAAACTGTTTTTT.

As regards this clone: At one end the junction does not follow the germline gene, possibly because of a read error. This sequence joins TRBV5-8 and TRBJ1-2, with TRBD1 matching 7 bases. The germline V gene encodes CDR1 SGHTS and CDR2 YDEGEE. The CDR3 is made up of 13 amino acids. CDR3: CASRLDRFYGYPF. The DNA for the CDR3 is TGTGCCAGCAGACTGGACAGGTTCTATGGCTACCCCTTC. Combining the CDR3 with reference TRBV5-8 and TRBJ1-2 gives the whole variable domain EAGVTQSPTHLIKTRGQQATLRCSPISGHTSVYWYQQALGLGLQFLLWYDEGEERNRGNFPPRFSGRQFPNYSSELNVNALELEDSALYLCASRLDRFYGYPFGSGTRLTVV.

The chain carries TRBV30 and TRBJ1-1; tentative D call: TRBD1 (5 bases). The CDR3 consists of 12 residues. The germline V gene has CDR1 GTSNPN and CDR2 SVGIG (reference sequence). The V end was cut by 6 bases, the J end by 7 bases, with 15 bases between. The CDR3 DNA is TGTGCCTGTTCTCCAGGACACCTTGAAGCTTTCTTT. Translated: CACSPGHLEAFF.

This clone has a handful of counts. The chain recombines TRBV11-2 with TRBJ2-1; 11 bases map to TRBD2. CDR1 SGHAT and CDR2 FQNNGV come from the germline V gene. This CDR3 comprises 16 residues. V trimming: 0 bases; J trimming: 9 bases; junction bases outside the gene matches: 7. CDR3 loop: CASSLEGLAGFGEQFF. CDR3 sequence (DNA): TGTGCCAGCAGCTTAGAAGGACTAGCGGGTTTTGGTGAGCAGTTCTTC.

This chain connects TRBV6-6 to TRBJ1-2; TRBD1 aligns across 10 bases. Germline values: CDR1 MNHNY, CDR2 SVGAGI (reference sequence). The V segment lost 3 bases and the J segment 7 bases; nucleotides outside the gene matches: 5. The CDR3 consists of 14 residues. In DNA form, the CDR3 reads TGTGCCAGCAGTTATCCTGGGACAGGGGTTGGCTACACCTTC. Its protein product is CASSYPGTGVGYTF.

The chain combines TRBV5-4 with TRBJ2-1; TRBD2 matches 7 bases. Losses at the gene ends were 1 base for V and 3 bases for J; bases not matched to a gene: 4. Per germline, CDR1 SGHNT and CDR2 YYREEE (reference sequence). This CDR3 spans 15 amino acids. This chain's CDR3 is CASSLTRDYYNEQFF. The CDR3 region has the DNA TGTGCCAGCAGCTTGACCCGGGACTACTACAATGAGCAGTTCTTC.

The chain recombines TRBV5-4 with TRBJ1-2; D unresolved. The V and J ends lost 4 bases and 4 bases respectively, with 11 bases between them. The germline V gene encodes CDR1 SGHNT and CDR2 YYREEE (reference sequence). This CDR3 contains 13 residues. The CDR3 DNA reads as TGTGCCAGCAGCCGTAATCCTTTCTATGGCTACACCTTC. Protein product: CASSRNPFYGYTF.

The chain uses TRBV7-3 and TRBJ2-3, with D unclear. Trimming shortened V by 2 bases and J by 0 bases, and 15 bases separated the two germline ends. The CDR3 is 17 residues long. Germline assignment: CDR1 SGHTA and CDR2 FQGTGA. The chain's CDR3 is CASSLSLFVVSTDTQYF. CDR3 coding DNA: TGTGCCAGCAGCTTATCCTTGTTCGTCGTTAGCACAGATACGCAGTATTTT.

The chain couples TRBV11-3 to TRBJ2-1, with 14 bases matching TRBD2. The CDR3 extends over 16 amino acids. Germline loops: CDR1 SGHNT, CDR2 YENEEA. The V and J ends lost 4 bases and 4 bases, in that order; junction bases with no gene match: 3. The CDR3 sequence is CASSSRTSGRYNEQFF. The CDR3 bases are TGTGCCAGCAGCTCCCGGACTAGCGGGAGGTACAATGAGCAGTTCTTC.

The chain employs TRBV19 and TRBJ1-4; 11 positions agree with TRBD1. Germline-derived CDR1 and CDR2 are LNHDA and SQIVND (reference sequence). This CDR3 has 15 residues. After removal of 4 bases from V and 5 bases from J, the junction contained 3 bases not matched to a gene. CDR3 protein: CASSTRDRGNEKLFF. In nucleotides, the CDR3 is TGTGCCAGTAGTACCCGGGACAGGGGGAATGAAAAACTGTTTTTT.

The chain is built from TRBV27 and TRBJ1-2, with a weak D call TRBD1 (6 bases). The V and J ends lost 2 bases and 4 bases respectively, with 8 bases between them. The CDR3 runs to 13 residues. Looked up from germline, CDR1 is MNHEY and CDR2 is SMNVEV (reference sequence). CDR3 protein: CASSLGGGYGYTF. CDR3 bases: TGTGCCAGCAGTTTAGGGGGCGGCTATGGCTACACCTTC.

The chain employs TRBV7-3 and TRBJ2-3; TRBD1 aligns across 9 bases. Germline CDR1 reads SGHTA; CDR2 reads FQGTGA. V dropped 2 bases and J dropped 4; count of bases not matched to a gene: 13. The CDR3 loop spans 18 amino acids. This CDR3 is CASSLGRKWGQGPDTQYF. CDR3 DNA sequence: TGTGCCAGCAGCTTAGGCAGGAAGTGGGGACAGGGCCCAGATACGCAGTATTTT.

The chain uses TRBV30 and TRBJ1-1; 10 bases align to TRBD1. Trimming took 2 bases from V and 2 from J; bases not matched to a gene: 2. Germline V lookup: CDR1 GTSNPN, CDR2 SVGIG (reference sequence). The CDR3 is made up of 14 amino acids. The DNA for the CDR3 is TGTGCCTGGAGTAGACAGGGGGCAAACACTGAAGCTTTCTTT. Translation: CAWSRQGANTEAFF.

The chain combines TRBV30 with TRBJ1-2; 7 positions match TRBD1. CDR1 is GTSNPN and CDR2 is SVGIG in the germline V gene (reference sequence). The V gene end was trimmed by 4 bases and the J gene end by 3 bases; junction bases not matched to a gene: 2. The CDR3 is made up of 12 amino acids. The CDR3 sequence: CAWTGGYYGYTF. The CDR3 DNA follows: TGTGCCTGGACAGGGGGTTACTATGGCTACACCTTC.